This T cell receptor (beta chain) emerged from a study of blood T cells in healthy people across ages. Germline CDR1 and CDR2: DFQATT and SNEGSKA (reference sequence). The CDR3 sequence is 12 residues long. The junction had 7 bases not matched to a gene; V was cut back by 2 bases and J by 9 bases. Individuals who donated were healthy Caucasians from Russia aged about 6 to 100. About this clonotype: What it recognizes is unknown.

Broader study findings: Among long-lived donors, naive CD4+ cells were more numerous and diversity higher than in aged donors. Conclusively comparing naive with antigen-experienced cells was impossible with unsorted PBMCs.

The use of a sample-barcoded 5' primer and a J-beta primer mix characterized a second PCR of roughly 6 to 11 cycles. Researchers report that a template-switch adaptor with 12 random nucleotides tagged each cDNA molecule. TCRdb processed the 5' RACE reads anew with MiXCR; each CDR3 protein has one entry. The sample holds about 970,000 distinct CDR3 sequences, 51% seen once. The V gene is TRBV20-1, the J gene TRBJ2-7; 7 nucleotides agree with TRBD1. The specimen sequenced was blood. This receptor was obtained from a woman in her fifties or sixties in good health. In nucleotides, the CDR3 is TGCAGTGCTAGATCCCGAGGGGGCGGGCAGTACTTC. Translating gives CSARSRGGGQYF.